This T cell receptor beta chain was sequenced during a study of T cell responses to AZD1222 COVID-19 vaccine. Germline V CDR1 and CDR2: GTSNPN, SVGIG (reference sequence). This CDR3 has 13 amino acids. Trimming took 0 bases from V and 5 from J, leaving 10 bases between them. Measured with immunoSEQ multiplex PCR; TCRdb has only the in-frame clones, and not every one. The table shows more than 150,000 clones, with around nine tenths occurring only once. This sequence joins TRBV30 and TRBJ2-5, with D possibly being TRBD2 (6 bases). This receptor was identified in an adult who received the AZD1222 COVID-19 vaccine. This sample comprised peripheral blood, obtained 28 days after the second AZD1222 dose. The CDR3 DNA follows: TGTGCCTGGAGTGTACTAGCCCGGGAGACCCAGTACTTC. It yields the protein CAWSVLARETQYF.